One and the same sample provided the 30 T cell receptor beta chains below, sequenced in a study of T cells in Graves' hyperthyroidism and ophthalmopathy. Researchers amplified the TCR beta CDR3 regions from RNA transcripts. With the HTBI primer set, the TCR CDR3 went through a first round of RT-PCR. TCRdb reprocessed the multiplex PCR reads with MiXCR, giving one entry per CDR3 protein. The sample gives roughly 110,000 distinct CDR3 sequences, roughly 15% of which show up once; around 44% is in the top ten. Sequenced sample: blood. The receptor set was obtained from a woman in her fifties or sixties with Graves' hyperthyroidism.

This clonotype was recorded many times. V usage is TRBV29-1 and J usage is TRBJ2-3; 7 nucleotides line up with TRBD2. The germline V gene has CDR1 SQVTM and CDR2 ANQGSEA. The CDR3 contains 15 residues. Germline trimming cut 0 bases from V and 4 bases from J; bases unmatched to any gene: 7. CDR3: CSVEERWRESDTQYF. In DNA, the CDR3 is TGCAGCGTTGAAGAAAGGTGGCGGGAGTCAGATACGCAGTATTTT.

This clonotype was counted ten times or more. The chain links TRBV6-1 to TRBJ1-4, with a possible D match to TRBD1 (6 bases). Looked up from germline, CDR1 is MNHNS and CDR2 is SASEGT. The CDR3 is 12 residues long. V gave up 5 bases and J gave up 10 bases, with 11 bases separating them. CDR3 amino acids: CASSLTGRKLFF. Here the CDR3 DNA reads TGTGCCAGCAGTCTGACAGGCAGAAAACTGTTTTTT.

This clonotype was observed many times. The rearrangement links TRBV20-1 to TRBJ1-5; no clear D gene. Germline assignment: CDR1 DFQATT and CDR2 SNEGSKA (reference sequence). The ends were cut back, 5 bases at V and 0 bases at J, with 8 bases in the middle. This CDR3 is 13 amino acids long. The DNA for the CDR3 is TGCAGTGCTGAATATAATAGCAATCAGCCCCAGCATTTT. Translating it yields CSAEYNSNQPQHF.

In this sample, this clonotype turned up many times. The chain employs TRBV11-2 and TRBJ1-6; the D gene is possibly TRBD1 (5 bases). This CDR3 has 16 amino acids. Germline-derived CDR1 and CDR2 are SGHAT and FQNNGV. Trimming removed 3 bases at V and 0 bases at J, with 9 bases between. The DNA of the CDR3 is TGTGCCAGCAGCTTGGCAGGGAGCTCCTATAATTCACCCCTCCACTTT. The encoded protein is CASSLAGSSYNSPLHF.

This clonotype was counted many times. The CDR3 spells CASSSDRSGFAAFF. In nucleotides, the CDR3 is TGTGCCAGCAGTTCGGACAGGTCCGGGTTCGCGGCTTTCTTT. The chain carries TRBV6-1 and TRBJ1-1, with 7 bases aligning to TRBD1. Germline V gene data show CDR1 as MNHNS and CDR2 as SASEGT. The trim removed 5 bases at V and 11 bases at J, leaving 14 bases unmatched. The CDR3 is 14 amino acids.

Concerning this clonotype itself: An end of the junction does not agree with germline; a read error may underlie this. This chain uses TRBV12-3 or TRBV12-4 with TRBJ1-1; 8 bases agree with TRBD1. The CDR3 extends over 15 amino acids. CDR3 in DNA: TGTGCCAGCACTTTACAGGGGGGCCTTGGGACTGAAGCTTTCTTT. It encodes CASTLQGGLGTEAFF.

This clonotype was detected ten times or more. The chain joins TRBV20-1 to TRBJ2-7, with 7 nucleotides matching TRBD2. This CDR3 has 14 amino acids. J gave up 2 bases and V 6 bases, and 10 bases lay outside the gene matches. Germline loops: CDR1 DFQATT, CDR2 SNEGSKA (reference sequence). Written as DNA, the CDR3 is TGCAGTGCCCCCCGACTAGCCCAACCCTACGAGCAGTACTTC. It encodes CSAPRLAQPYEQYF.

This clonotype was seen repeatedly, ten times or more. CDR3 DNA: TGTGCCAGCAGTGATCAGTCCTCGAACACTGAAGCTTTCTTT. Amino acids: CASSDQSSNTEAFF. This chain joins TRBV6-1 and TRBJ1-1; the D is unclear. CDR1 is MNHNS, CDR2 SASEGT, per germline. Deletions cut 3 bases from V and 1 base from J, with 9 bases between. This CDR3 region has 14 residues.

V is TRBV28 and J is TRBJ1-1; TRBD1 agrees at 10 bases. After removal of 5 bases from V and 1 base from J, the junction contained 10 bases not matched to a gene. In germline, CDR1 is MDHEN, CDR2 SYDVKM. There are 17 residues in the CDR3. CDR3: CASSPWDRGRGNTEAFF. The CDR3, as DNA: TGTGCCAGCAGTCCATGGGACAGGGGAAGGGGGAACACTGAAGCTTTCTTT.

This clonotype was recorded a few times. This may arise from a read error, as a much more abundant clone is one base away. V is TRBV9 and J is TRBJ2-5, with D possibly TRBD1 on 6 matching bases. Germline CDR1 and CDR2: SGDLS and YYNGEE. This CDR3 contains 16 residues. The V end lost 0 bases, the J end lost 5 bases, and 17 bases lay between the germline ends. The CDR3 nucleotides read TGTGCCAGCAGCGTAGGAGGGGTGAGGGGGACGGAGACCCAGTACTTC. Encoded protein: CASSVGGVRGTETQYF.

The CDR3 protein is CASRYRENTEAFF. As DNA, the CDR3 is TGTGCCAGCAGATACAGGGAGAACACTGAAGCTTTCTTT. The V and J genes are TRBV3-1 and TRBJ1-1, with D possibly matching TRBD1 (6 bases). Trimming pared 6 bases from V and 1 base from J, leaving 9 bases between. The CDR3 runs to 13 residues. Germline V lookup: CDR1 LGHDT, CDR2 YNNKEL (reference sequence). The variable domain in full, with the rest retrieved from reference TRBV3-1 and TRBJ1-1, is DTAVSQTPKYLVTQMGNDKSIKCEQNLGHDTMYWYKQDSKKFLKIMFSYNNKELIINETVPNRFSPKSPDKAHLNLHINSLELGDSAVYFCASRYRENTEAFFGQGTRLTVV.

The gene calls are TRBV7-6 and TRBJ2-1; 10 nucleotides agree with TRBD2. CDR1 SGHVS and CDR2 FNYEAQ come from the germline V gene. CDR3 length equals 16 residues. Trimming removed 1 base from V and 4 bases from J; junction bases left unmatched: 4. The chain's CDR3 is CASSLEGLALYNEQFF. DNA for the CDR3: TGTGCCAGCAGCTTAGAGGGACTAGCGCTTTACAATGAGCAGTTCTTC. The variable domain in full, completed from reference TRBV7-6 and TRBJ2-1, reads GAGVSQSPRYKVTKRGQDVALRCDPISGHVSLYWYRQALGQGPEFLTYFNYEAQQDKSGLPNDRFSAERPEGSISTLTIQRTEQRDSAMYRCASSLEGLALYNEQFFGPGTRLTVL.

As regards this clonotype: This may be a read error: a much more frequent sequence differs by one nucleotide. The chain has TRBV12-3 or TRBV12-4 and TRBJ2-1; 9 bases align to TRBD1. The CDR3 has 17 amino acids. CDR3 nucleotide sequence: TGTGCCGGCAGTTTATGGGGGGACAGGGTTGGGCCCAATGAGCAGTTCTTC. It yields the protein CAGSLWGDRVGPNEQFF.

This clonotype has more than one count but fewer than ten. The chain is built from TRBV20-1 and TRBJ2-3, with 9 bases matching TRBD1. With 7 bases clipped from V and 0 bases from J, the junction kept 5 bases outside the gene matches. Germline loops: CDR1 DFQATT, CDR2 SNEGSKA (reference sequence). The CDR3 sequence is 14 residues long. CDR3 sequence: CSVKQGASTDTQYF. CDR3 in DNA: TGCAGTGTTAAACAGGGGGCTAGCACAGATACGCAGTATTTT.

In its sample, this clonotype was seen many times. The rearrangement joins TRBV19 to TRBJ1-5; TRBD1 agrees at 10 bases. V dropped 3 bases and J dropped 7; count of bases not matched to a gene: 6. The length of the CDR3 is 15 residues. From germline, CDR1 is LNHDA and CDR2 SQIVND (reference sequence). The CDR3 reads CASSISTGGGQPQHF. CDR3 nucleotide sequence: TGTGCCAGTAGTATCTCGACAGGGGGCGGCCAGCCCCAGCATTTT.

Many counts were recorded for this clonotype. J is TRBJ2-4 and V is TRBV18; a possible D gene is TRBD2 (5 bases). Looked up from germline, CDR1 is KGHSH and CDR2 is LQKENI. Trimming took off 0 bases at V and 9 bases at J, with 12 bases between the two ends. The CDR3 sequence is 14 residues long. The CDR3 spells CASSPPEGWAIQYF. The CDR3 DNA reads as TGTGCCAGCTCACCACCTGAGGGCTGGGCCATTCAGTACTTC. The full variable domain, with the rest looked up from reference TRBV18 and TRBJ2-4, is NAGVMQNPRHLVRRRGQEARLRCSPMKGHSHVYWYRQLPEEGLKFMVYLQKENIIDESGMPKERFSAEFPKEGPSILRIQQVVRGDSAAYFCASSPPEGWAIQYFGAGTRLSVL.

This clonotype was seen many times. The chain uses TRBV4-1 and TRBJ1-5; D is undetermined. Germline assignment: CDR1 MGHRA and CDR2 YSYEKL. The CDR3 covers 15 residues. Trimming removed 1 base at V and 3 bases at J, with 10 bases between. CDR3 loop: CASSQVRGDNQPQHF. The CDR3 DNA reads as TGCGCCAGCAGCCAAGTACGGGGAGACAATCAGCCCCAGCATTTT.

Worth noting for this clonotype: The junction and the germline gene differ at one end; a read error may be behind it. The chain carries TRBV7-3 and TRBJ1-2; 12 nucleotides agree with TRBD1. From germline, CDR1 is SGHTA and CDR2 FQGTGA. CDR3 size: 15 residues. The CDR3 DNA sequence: TGTGCCAGCAGCCTAACGGGACAGGGGGCGGTAGGCTACACCTTC. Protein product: CASSLTGQGAVGYTF.

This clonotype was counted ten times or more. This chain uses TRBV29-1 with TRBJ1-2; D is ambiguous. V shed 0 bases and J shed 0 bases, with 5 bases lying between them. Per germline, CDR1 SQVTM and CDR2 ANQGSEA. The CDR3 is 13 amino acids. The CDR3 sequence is CSVEEAANYGYTF. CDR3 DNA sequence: TGCAGCGTTGAAGAGGCAGCTAACTATGGCTACACCTTC.

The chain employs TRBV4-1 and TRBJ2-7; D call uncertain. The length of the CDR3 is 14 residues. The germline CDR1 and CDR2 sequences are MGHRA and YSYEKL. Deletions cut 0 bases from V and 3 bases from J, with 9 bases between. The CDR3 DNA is TGCGCCAGCAGCCAAGACCCCGCCAGCTACGAGCAGTACTTC. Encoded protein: CASSQDPASYEQYF.

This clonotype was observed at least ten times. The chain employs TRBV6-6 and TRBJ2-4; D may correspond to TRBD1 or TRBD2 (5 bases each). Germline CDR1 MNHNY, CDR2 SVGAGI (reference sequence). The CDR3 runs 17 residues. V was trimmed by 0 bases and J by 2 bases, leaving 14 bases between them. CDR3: CASSYSRGSTTKNIQYF. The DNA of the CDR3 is TGTGCCAGCAGTTACTCGAGGGGATCGACTACCAAAAACATTCAGTACTTC.

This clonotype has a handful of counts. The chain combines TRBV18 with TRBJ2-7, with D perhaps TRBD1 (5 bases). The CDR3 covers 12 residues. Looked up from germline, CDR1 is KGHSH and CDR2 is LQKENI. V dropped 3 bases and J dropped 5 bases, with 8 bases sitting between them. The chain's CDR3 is CASSPTTDEQYF. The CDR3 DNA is TGTGCCAGCTCACCGACGACAGACGAGCAGTACTTC. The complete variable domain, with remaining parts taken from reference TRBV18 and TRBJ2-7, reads NAGVMQNPRHLVRRRGQEARLRCSPMKGHSHVYWYRQLPEEGLKFMVYLQKENIIDESGMPKERFSAEFPKEGPSILRIQQVVRGDSAAYFCASSPTTDEQYFGPGTRLTVT.

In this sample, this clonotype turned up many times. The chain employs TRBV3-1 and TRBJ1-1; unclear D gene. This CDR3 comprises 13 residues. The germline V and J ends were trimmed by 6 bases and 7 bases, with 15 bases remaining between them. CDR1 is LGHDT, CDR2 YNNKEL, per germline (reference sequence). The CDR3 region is CASRARLKDEAFF. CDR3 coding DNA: TGTGCCAGCAGAGCAAGGCTAAAAGATGAAGCTTTCTTT. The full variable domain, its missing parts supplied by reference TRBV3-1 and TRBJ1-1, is DTAVSQTPKYLVTQMGNDKSIKCEQNLGHDTMYWYKQDSKKFLKIMFSYNNKELIINETVPNRFSPKSPDKAHLNLHINSLELGDSAVYFCASRARLKDEAFFGQGTRLTVV.

The CDR3 spells CASSFRELAGSYNEQFF. CDR3 nucleotides: TGTGCCAGCAGCTTTCGGGAACTAGCGGGCTCCTACAATGAGCAGTTCTTC. The chain uses TRBV11-2 and TRBJ2-1; TRBD2 matches 9 bases. CDR1 and CDR2 from the germline V gene are SGHAT and FQNNGV. CDR3 length: 17 residues. V dropped 3 bases and J dropped 0; count of bases not matched to a gene: 6.

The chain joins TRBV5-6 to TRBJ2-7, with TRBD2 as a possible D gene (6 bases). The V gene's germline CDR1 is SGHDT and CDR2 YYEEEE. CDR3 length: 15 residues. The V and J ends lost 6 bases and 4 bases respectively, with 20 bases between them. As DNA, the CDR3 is TGTGCCAGCATCAGCTTGGGGGGACCAGATTACGAGCAGTACGTC. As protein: CASISLGGPDYEQYV.

The CDR3 spells CSAPGTGTSGRAHEQYV. As DNA, the CDR3 is TGCAGTGCCCCCGGGACCGGGACTAGCGGGAGGGCCCACGAGCAGTACGTC. J is TRBJ2-7 and V is TRBV20-1; 16 bases align to TRBD2. CDR1 and CDR2 (germline): DFQATT, SNEGSKA (reference sequence). The CDR3 sequence is 17 residues long. V lost 6 bases, J lost 5 bases, and 13 bases stayed unmatched.

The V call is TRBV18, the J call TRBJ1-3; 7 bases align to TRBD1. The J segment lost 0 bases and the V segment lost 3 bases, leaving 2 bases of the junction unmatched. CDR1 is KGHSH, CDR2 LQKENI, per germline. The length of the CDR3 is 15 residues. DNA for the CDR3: TGTGCCAGCTCACCGGGACAGCTCTCTGGAAACACCATATATTTT. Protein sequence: CASSPGQLSGNTIYF.

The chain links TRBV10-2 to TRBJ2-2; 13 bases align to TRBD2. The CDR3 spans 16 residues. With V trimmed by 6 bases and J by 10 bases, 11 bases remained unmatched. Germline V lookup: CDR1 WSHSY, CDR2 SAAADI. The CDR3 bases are TGCGCCAGCAGGCCCGGACTAGCGGGAGTTTTAGAGGAGCTGTTTTTT. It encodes CASRPGLAGVLEELFF.

The CDR3 loop is CASSGLPEQFF. The DNA of the CDR3 is TGTGCCAGCAGTGGTTTGCCTGAGCAGTTCTTC. The rearrangement links TRBV2 to TRBJ2-1, with D hard to call. The CDR3 covers 11 residues. V was cut by 4 bases and J by 9 bases, with 7 bases left in between. Germline V gene sequence: CDR1 SNHLY, CDR2 FYNNEI. The entire variable domain, with the rest obtained from reference TRBV2 and TRBJ2-1, is as follows: EPEVTQTPSHQVTQMGQEVILRCVPISNHLYFYWYRQILGQKVEFLVSFYNNEISEKSEIFDDQFSVERPDGSNFTLKIRSTKLEDSAMYFCASSGLPEQFFGPGTRLTVL.

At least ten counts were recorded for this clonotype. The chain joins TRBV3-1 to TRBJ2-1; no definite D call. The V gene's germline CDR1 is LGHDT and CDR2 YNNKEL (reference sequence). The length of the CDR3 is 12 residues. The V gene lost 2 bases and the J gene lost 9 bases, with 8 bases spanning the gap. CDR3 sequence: CASSQLRREQFF. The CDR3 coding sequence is TGTGCCAGCAGCCAATTAAGGCGTGAGCAGTTCTTC.